The next 22 T cell receptor beta chains were all read from a single sample in a study of blood T cell repertoires in COVID-19. Method: immunoSEQ multiplex PCR; TCRdb's copy keeps in-frame clones and lacks some. This sample has 200,000 or so clones, with roughly 80% found just once. Sequenced input: peripheral blood. These receptors came from a man in his sixties with COVID-19, enrolled during active disease.

V and J are TRBV7-8 and TRBJ1-5, with D possibly matching TRBD1 (6 bases). The ends were cut back, 0 bases at V and 1 base at J, with 16 bases in the middle. The germline V gene has CDR1 SGHVS and CDR2 FQNEAQ. This CDR3 is 18 amino acids long. For the CDR3, the DNA is TGTGCCAGCAGCTTAGCGGGGGGGGGCGGCCTAAGCAATCAGCCCCAGCATTTT. Its protein product is CASSLAGGGGLSNQPQHF.

The chain uses TRBV5-4 and TRBJ2-7; no firm D call. V lost 4 bases and J lost 6, with 14 bases in between. Per germline, CDR1 SGHNT and CDR2 YYREEE (reference sequence). The CDR3 is 13 residues long. This chain's CDR3 is CASSPHSSSEQYF. In DNA, the CDR3 is TGTGCCAGCAGCCCACACAGTTCAAGCGAGCAGTACTTC.

This clone was detected only a few times. The rearrangement uses TRBV2 and TRBJ1-5; D gene unclear. Germline assignment: CDR1 SNHLY and CDR2 FYNNEI. V shed 5 bases and J shed 1 base, with 9 bases lying between them. This CDR3 contains 14 residues. CDR3 amino acids: CASSWTGSNQPQHF. The CDR3 DNA reads as TGTGCCAGCAGTTGGACGGGAAGCAATCAGCCCCAGCATTTT.

The chain links TRBV4-1 to TRBJ1-4; possible D gene TRBD1, 6 bases. Per germline, CDR1 MGHRA and CDR2 YSYEKL. The CDR3 covers 15 residues. V was trimmed by 4 bases and J by 3 bases, leaving 12 bases between them. CDR3 sequence reads: CASSPTGSANEKLFF. For the CDR3, the DNA is TGCGCCAGCAGCCCCACAGGGTCGGCTAATGAAAAACTGTTTTTT.

J is TRBJ2-2 and V is TRBV5-1, with D tentatively TRBD1 (6 bases). Looked up from germline, CDR1 is SGHRS and CDR2 is YFSETQ. V shed 6 bases and J shed 4 bases, with 16 bases lying between them. The CDR3 sequence is 15 residues long. CDR3: CASTRVGTSTGELFF. Here the CDR3 DNA reads TGCGCCAGCACACGCGTCGGGACATCCACCGGGGAGCTGTTTTTT.

This chain links TRBV12-3 or TRBV12-4 with TRBJ1-5; D perhaps matches TRBD1 (5 bases). V was cut by 6 bases and J by 7 bases, with 10 bases left in between. The length of the CDR3 is 12 residues. The CDR3: CASSRDYQPQHF. The CDR3 DNA reads TGTGCCAGCAGCCGGGACTACCAGCCCCAGCATTTT.

This sequence joins TRBV5-1 and TRBJ1-4; 8 bases align to TRBD1. Germline CDR1 is SGHRS and CDR2 is YFSETQ. With V trimmed by 3 bases and J by 8 bases, 12 bases remained unmatched. The CDR3 runs to 16 residues. The CDR3 coding sequence is TGCGCCAGCAGCTCCGGGACAGGTGGTACTTCGGAAAAACTGTTTTTT. Protein product: CASSSGTGGTSEKLFF. The complete variable domain, with remaining parts taken from reference TRBV5-1 and TRBJ1-4, reads KAGVTQTPRYLIKTRGQQVTLSCSPISGHRSVSWYQQTPGQGLQFLFEYFSETQRNKGNFPGRFSGRQFSNSRSEMNVSTLELGDSALYLCASSSGTGGTSEKLFFGSGTQLSVL.

V is TRBV3-1 (or the pseudogene TRBV3-2) and J is TRBJ1-1, with 7 nucleotides matching TRBD1. V lost 6 bases to trimming and J lost 4 bases; unmatched junction nucleotides: 5. Germline CDR1 and CDR2: LGHDT and YNNKEL (reference sequence). The CDR3 covers 13 residues. The CDR3 bases are TGTGCCAGCAGGTACAGGGGAAGCACTGAAGCTTTCTTT. Its protein is CASRYRGSTEAFF.

The rearrangement links TRBV7-9 to TRBJ1-4, with D hard to call. V shed 3 bases and J shed 11 bases, with 13 bases lying between them. There are 13 residues in the CDR3. Germline-derived CDR1 and CDR2 are SEHNR and FQNEAQ (reference sequence). The CDR3 spells CASSFEGRGKLFF. CDR3 sequence (DNA): TGTGCCAGCAGCTTTGAAGGCAGAGGGAAACTGTTTTTT.

The rearrangement uses TRBV12-3 or TRBV12-4 and TRBJ1-1, with D possibly matching TRBD1 (6 bases). The CDR3 sequence is 13 residues long. Trimming removed 11 bases from V and 4 bases from J, with 17 bases in between. The CDR3 bases are TGTGCCGGAGCGACAGGTCGACTCACTGAAGCTTTCTTT. Translated: CAGATGRLTEAFF.

The J gene is TRBJ1-1, the V gene TRBV3-1 (or the pseudogene TRBV3-2); 8 bases line up with TRBD1. The V gene's germline CDR1 is LGHDT and CDR2 YNNKEL (reference sequence). V lost 5 bases and J lost 8; bases outside the gene matches: 7. The CDR3 covers 13 residues. The CDR3 bases are TGTGCCAGCAGCGCGAGGGGACAGGCAGAAGCTTTCTTT. It codes for CASSARGQAEAFF.

The V call is TRBV19, the J call TRBJ1-1, with a weak D call TRBD1 (6 bases). The V gene lost 2 bases and the J gene lost 3 bases, with 13 bases spanning the gap. The CDR3 covers 15 residues. Germline assignment: CDR1 LNHDA and CDR2 SQIVND (reference sequence). The DNA for the CDR3 is TGTGCCAGTAGTATACAGGGGCTAGCGGACACTGAAGCTTTCTTT. As protein: CASSIQGLADTEAFF.

The V gene is TRBV7-8, the J gene TRBJ2-1; maybe TRBD1 (6 bases). The CDR3 runs to 18 residues. Germline lookup yields CDR1 SGHVS and CDR2 FQNEAQ. V was shortened by 7 bases and J by 3 bases, with 25 bases between the two germline ends. The CDR3 coding sequence is TGTGCCAGCACCGAAAGTACGGCTTTAGAGGGGGTCTACAATGAGCAGTTCTTC. It is translated as CASTESTALEGVYNEQFF.

CDR3 DNA sequence: TGTGCCAGCAGCCGGGGCGGGAGCTCTGGAAACACCATATATTTT. It codes for CASSRGGSSGNTIYF. The rearrangement uses TRBV27 and TRBJ1-3, with D perhaps TRBD1 (5 bases). V lost 6 bases and J lost 0, with 12 bases in between. CDR1 is MNHEY and CDR2 is SMNVEV in the germline V gene (reference sequence). The CDR3 is 15 amino acids.

V is TRBV3-1 (or the pseudogene TRBV3-2) and J is TRBJ1-4; D is uncertain. V dropped 5 bases and J dropped 0 bases, with 10 bases sitting between them. Per germline, CDR1 LGHDT and CDR2 YNNKEL (reference sequence). This CDR3 region has 15 residues. The CDR3 DNA is TGTGCCAGCAGCTTCTACGGTGCAACTAATGAAAAACTGTTTTTT. Amino acid sequence: CASSFYGATNEKLFF.

The rearrangement joins TRBV9 to TRBJ2-3, with TRBD1 identical over 11 bases. V shed 1 base, J shed 1 base, and the junction held 2 bases outside the gene matches. In germline, CDR1 is SGDLS, CDR2 YYNGEE. This CDR3 region has 16 residues. The CDR3 loop reads CASSVTGQGGTDTQYF. CDR3 in DNA: TGTGCCAGCAGCGTAACGGGACAGGGGGGCACAGATACGCAGTATTTT.

This clone was seen just once. This chain joins TRBV6-5 and TRBJ1-1, with D unresolved. The CDR3 is 13 amino acids. V was cut by 6 bases and J by 1 base, with 9 bases left in between. CDR1 and CDR2 (germline): MNHEY, SVGAGI. The CDR3 region has the DNA TGTGCCAGCAGGAGCCGGAGGAACACTGAAGCTTTCTTT. It yields the protein CASRSRRNTEAFF.

The genes are TRBV7-2 and TRBJ1-2; 7 bases align to TRBD1. Germline CDR1 is SGHTA and CDR2 is FQGNSA. The ends lost 3 bases at V and 3 bases at J; junction bases unmatched: 4. This CDR3 has 14 amino acids. The DNA for the CDR3 is TGTGCCAGCAGCTTCCTTGGGACAGACTATGGCTACACCTTC. The encoded protein is CASSFLGTDYGYTF.

The genes are TRBV6-5 and TRBJ2-5; no definite D call. Deletions cut 1 base from V and 1 base from J, with 10 bases between. The CDR3 is 15 residues long. Germline CDR1 MNHEY, CDR2 SVGAGI. CDR3 coding DNA: TGTGCCAGCAGTTACTTCCCCCCGGGCCAAGAGACCCAGTACTTC. Protein sequence: CASSYFPPGQETQYF.

CDR3 bases: TGTGCCAGCAGCTCTCGAGAAAGAGGGGGCTACGAGCAGTACTTC. Translating gives CASSSRERGGYEQYF. The rearrangement uses TRBV5-5 and TRBJ2-7, with D maybe TRBD1 (6 bases). This CDR3 has 15 residues. V lost 3 bases to trimming and J lost 3 bases, with 16 bases between them. The germline CDR1 and CDR2 sequences are SGHKS and YYEKEE (reference sequence).

The DNA for the CDR3 is TGTGCCAGCAGCTTAGGGGGCAGGGGGGTGCCACCCCTCCACTTT. Amino acid sequence: CASSLGGRGVPPLHF. The rearrangement joins TRBV7-9 to TRBJ1-6, with TRBD1 identical over 7 bases. The CDR3 consists of 15 residues. CDR1 and CDR2 (germline): SEHNR, FQNEAQ (reference sequence). Losses at the gene ends were 1 base for V and 11 bases for J; bases not matched to a gene: 8.

The chain links TRBV6-5 to TRBJ1-2, with 8 positions matching TRBD1. The V gene's germline CDR1 is MNHEY and CDR2 SVGAGI. The CDR3 covers 13 residues. With 4 bases clipped from V and 4 bases from J, the junction kept 2 bases outside the gene matches. In DNA, the CDR3 is TGTGCCAGCAGTTCGGGACAGGTCTATGGCTACACCTTC. Protein product: CASSSGQVYGYTF.